This T cell receptor beta chain was captured by sequencing in a study of CD8 T cells in Susac syndrome. The RNA input was about 0.5 to 1 ug, and it was reverse transcribed with random hexamers. A single record per CDR3 protein comes from TCRdb applying MiXCR to the immunoSEQ multiplex PCR reads. This table holds approximately 200,000 distinct CDR3 sequences, 90% to 95% found once. TEMRA cells were FACS-enriched and CD8+ and CD4+ T cells negatively isolated. This sequence was found in a human donor with multiple sclerosis. The sequencing input was CD4+ T cells from PBMCs.

The CDR3 reads CASSQWAGTGDGYTF. The CDR3 bases are TGTGCCAGCAGCCAATGGGCCGGGACAGGGGATGGCTACACCTTC. This rearrangement joins TRBV3-1 to TRBJ1-2; 10 bases agree with TRBD1. Trimming at V came to 2 bases and at J to 6 bases, leaving 6 bases not matched to a gene. The CDR3 extends over 15 amino acids. CDR1 LGHDT and CDR2 YNNKEL come from the germline V gene (reference sequence).